What follows describes a single T cell receptor (beta chain). This entry is derived from a study of monozygotic twins with inflammatory bowel disease. Using the 5' RACE reads, TCRdb records one entry per CDR3 protein without DNA. This sample's clone table lists about 300,000 distinct CDR3 sequences. The CDR3 has 16 amino acids. The germline V gene encodes CDR1 MNHEY and CDR2 SVGEGT. Donors each contributed one blood sample measuring 2 to 3 ml. Whole-blood total RNA was extracted without T cell sorting. The sequenced material came from blood. The origin of this receptor is a human donor with ulcerative colitis or Crohn's disease, or a healthy co-twin of an affected twin (not recorded which). The J gene is TRBJ1-5, the V gene TRBV6-2 or TRBV6-3; checking the TCRdb D call of TRBD1 is not possible without DNA. The CDR3 region is CASFGAAGGTNQPQHF.